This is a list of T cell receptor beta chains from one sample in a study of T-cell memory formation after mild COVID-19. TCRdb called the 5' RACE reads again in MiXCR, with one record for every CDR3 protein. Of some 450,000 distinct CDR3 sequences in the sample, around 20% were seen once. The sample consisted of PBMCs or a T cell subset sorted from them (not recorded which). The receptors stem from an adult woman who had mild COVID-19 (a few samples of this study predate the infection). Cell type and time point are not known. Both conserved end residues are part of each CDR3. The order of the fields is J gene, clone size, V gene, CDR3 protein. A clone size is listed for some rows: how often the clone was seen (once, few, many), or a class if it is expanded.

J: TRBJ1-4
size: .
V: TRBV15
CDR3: CATSRAYELGEKLFF

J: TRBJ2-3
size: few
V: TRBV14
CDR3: CASSQPTLAGGPDTQYF

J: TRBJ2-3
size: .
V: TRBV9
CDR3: CASSVVAGEVIDTQYF

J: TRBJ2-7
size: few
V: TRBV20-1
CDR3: CSASGRTVREQYF

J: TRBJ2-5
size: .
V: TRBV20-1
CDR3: CSARPDVYQETQYF

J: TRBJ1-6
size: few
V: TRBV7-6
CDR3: CASSSISGTPAGPLHF

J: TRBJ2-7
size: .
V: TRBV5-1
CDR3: CASSLWGDYEQYF

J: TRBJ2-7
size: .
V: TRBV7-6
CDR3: CASSPGFHNEQYF

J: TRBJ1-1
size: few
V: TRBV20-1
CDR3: CSAPAAYTEAFF

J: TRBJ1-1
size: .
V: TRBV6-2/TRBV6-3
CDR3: CASSSLILIRGIDTEAFF

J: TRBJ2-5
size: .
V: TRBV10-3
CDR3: CAITPEDSFLGTQYF

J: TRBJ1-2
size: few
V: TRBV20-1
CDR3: CSARTRAYGYTF

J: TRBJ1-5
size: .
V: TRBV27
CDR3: CASSLGGGRNQPQHF

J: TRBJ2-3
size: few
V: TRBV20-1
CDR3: CSAGHPGLAGLPTDTQYF

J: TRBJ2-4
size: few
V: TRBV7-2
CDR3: CASSREGRGDIQYF

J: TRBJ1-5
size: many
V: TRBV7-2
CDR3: CASSPRQGSNQPQHF

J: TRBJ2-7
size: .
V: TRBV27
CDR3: CASSPRRASGSTEQYF

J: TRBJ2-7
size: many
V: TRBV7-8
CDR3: CASSNLAGQVYEQYF

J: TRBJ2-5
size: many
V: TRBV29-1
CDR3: CSVEDVLRETQYF

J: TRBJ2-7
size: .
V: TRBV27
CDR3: CASSFTGPSYEQYF

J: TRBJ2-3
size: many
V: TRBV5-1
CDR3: CASSPTGVTADTQYF

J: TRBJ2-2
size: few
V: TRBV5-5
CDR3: CASSPNAMGWQGNTGELFF

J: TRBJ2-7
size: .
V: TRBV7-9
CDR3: CASSAGGWYEQYF

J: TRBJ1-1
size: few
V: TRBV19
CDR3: CASSIVAGADTEAFF

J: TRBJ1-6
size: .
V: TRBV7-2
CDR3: CASSRTGPNSPLHF

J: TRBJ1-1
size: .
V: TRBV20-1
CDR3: CSARARGRPEAFF

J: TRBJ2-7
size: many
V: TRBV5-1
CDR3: CASSPSSRAEGEQYF

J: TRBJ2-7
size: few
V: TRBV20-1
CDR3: CSARPGTGGEQYF

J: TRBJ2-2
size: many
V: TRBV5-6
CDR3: CASTPVTGGFNTGELFF

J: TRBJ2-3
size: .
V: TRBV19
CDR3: CASSPIAGVADTQYF

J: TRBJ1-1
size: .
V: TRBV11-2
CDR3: CASSLRGFEAFF

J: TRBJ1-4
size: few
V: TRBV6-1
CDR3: CASRDRYFATNEKLFF

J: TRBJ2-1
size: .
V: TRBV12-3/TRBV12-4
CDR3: CASSPRPGGNVNEQFF

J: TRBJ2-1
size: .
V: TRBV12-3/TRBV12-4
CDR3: CASRQPGQGINEQFF

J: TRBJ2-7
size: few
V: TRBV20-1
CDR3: CSAQPGRPGGEQYF

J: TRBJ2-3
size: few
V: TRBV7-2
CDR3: CASSLEVAGGADTQYF

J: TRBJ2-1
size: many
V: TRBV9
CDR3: CASSVAPAGGISYNEQFF

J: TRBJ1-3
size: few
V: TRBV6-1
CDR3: CASSESGTGNTIYF

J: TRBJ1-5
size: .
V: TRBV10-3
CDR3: CAISDGTGGAEIQPQHF

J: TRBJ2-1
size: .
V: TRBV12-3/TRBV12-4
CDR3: CASSLYSGPVRYNEQFF

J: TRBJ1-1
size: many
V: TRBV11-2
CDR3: CASSLRQGLEAFF

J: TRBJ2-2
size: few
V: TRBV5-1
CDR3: CASSLDILRLPGELFF

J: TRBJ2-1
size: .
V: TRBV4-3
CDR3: CASSRIAGARNEQFF

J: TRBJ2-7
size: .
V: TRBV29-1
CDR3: CSVETSELDRAYEQYF

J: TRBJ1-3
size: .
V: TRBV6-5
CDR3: CASSYSRQPGNTIYF

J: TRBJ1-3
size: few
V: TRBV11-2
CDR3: CASSLDRNTIYF

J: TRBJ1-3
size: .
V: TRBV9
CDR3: CASSPWDREGNTIYF

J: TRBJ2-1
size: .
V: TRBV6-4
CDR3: CASSAGGISYNEQFF

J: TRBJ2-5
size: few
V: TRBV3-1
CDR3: CASRPTGLETQYF

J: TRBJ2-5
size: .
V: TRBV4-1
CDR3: CASSQGSSGGGAGETQYF